A single sample is the source of the 8 T cell receptor beta chains below, sequenced in a study of shared clonotypes between healthy human individuals. Clones were read by immunoSEQ multiplex PCR, and TCRdb kept only the in-frame ones, dropping some. Of roughly 680,000 clones in the sample, 55% to 75% were seen once. Sequenced input: memory CD4+ T cells sorted from blood. Specified subset: CD45RA-negative fraction. Receptors were obtained from a woman aged 30 to 39 in good health.

DNA for the CDR3: TGTGCCAGCAGACCTGTAGCGGGACTCTACAATGAGCAGTTCTTC. Translated: CASRPVAGLYNEQFF. The chain couples TRBV11-1 to TRBJ2-1; 8 bases agree with TRBD2. The CDR3 loop spans 15 amino acids. After removal of 6 bases from V and 3 bases from J, the junction contained 7 bases not matched to a gene. The germline gives CDR1 SGHAT, CDR2 FQDESV (reference sequence).

This clone appeared a few times. This chain joins TRBV5-6 and TRBJ1-3; D not resolved. In germline, CDR1 is SGHDT, CDR2 YYEEEE. The length of the CDR3 is 13 residues. Trimming removed 3 bases from V and 4 bases from J, with 8 bases in between. CDR3 nucleotides: TGTGCCAGCAGCTGGGGTCCGGGAAACACCATATATTTT. This sequence encodes CASSWGPGNTIYF.

This chain uses TRBV11-1 with TRBJ1-2; D is undetermined. Germline CDR1 and CDR2: SGHAT and FQDESV (reference sequence). The V end lost 2 bases, the J end lost 4 bases, and 11 bases lay between the germline ends. The CDR3 runs 14 residues. DNA for the CDR3: TGTGCCAGCAGCTTACATCAGGAAACCTATGGCTACACCTTC. It yields the protein CASSLHQETYGYTF.

V usage is TRBV10-1 and J usage is TRBJ1-1; D call uncertain. CDR3 length equals 11 residues. Trimming pared 6 bases from V and 6 bases from J, leaving 8 bases between. Germline lookup yields CDR1 WNHNN and CDR2 SYGVQD (reference sequence). In DNA, the CDR3 is TGCGCCAGCAGCCCCCGCCCTGAAGCTTTCTTT. Its translation is CASSPRPEAFF.

The gene calls are TRBV10-3 and TRBJ1-2, with D perhaps matching TRBD1 (6 bases). This CDR3 has 13 residues. Germline V gene lookup returns CDR1 ENHRY and CDR2 SYGVKD. V lost 10 bases and J 8 bases, leaving 20 bases between the germline ends. Here the CDR3 reads CATMRDTGWGYTF. In DNA form, the CDR3 reads TGTGCCACCATGCGGGACACCGGTTGGGGCTACACCTTC.

The table lists this clone with a few counts. V usage is TRBV18 and J usage is TRBJ1-1; D may be TRBD1 (6 bases). Trimming left V 6 bases short and J 4 bases short, with 21 bases between. From germline, CDR1 is KGHSH and CDR2 LQKENI. This CDR3 has 16 amino acids. CDR3 bases: TGTGCCAGCTCCCCAGTAGGGGGGGCTTTTGGCACTGAAGCTTTCTTT. Encoded protein: CASSPVGGAFGTEAFF.

In its sample, this clone was seen a few times. Within the sample, other DNA sequences also encode this same CDR3. This chain connects TRBV9 to TRBJ2-3, with a weak D call TRBD1 (7 bases). CDR1 SGDLS and CDR2 YYNGEE come from the germline V gene. CDR3 length: 15 residues. Trimming removed 0 bases at V and 3 bases at J, with 11 bases between. The CDR3 nucleotides read TGTGCCAGCAGCGTAGGACAGGGAGGAACAGATACGCAGTATTTT. Protein product: CASSVGQGGTDTQYF.

This clone was picked up one time. CDR3 sequence reads: CASSRAIPGLAGGIDTQYF. The CDR3 DNA sequence: TGCGCCAGCAGCCGCGCAATACCGGGACTAGCGGGAGGGATAGATACGCAGTATTTT. The chain is built from TRBV4-1 and TRBJ2-3; 16 nucleotides align to TRBD2. The CDR3 is 19 residues long. With 4 bases clipped from V and 5 bases from J, the junction kept 12 bases outside the gene matches. The germline V gene encodes CDR1 MGHRA and CDR2 YSYEKL.